These T cell receptor beta chains were read from a single sample in a study of CD8 T cells in ankylosing spondylitis. In TCRdb, the 5' RACE reads were re-called with MiXCR into one record per CDR3 protein. The sample consists of more than 100,000 distinct CDR3 sequences, approximately 10% of them appearing once. Source material: blood, either unsorted or a sorted T cell fraction (not recorded which). These receptors came from a female donor with ankylosing spondylitis or in good health (not recorded which). The CDR3 runs from the conserved cysteine through the conserved F or W. D genes are given only for firm matches. Clone size, where shown, is once, few, many, or a class for clones that have expanded.

TRBJ2-3,NA,many,TRBV6-5,TGTGCCAGCAGTTACTCTTCGACTAGGGTGACAGATACGCAGTATTTT,CASSYSSTRVTDTQYF
TRBJ1-5,NA,many,TRBV20-1,TGCAGTGCTCCCGCCGAAGGGAATCAGCCCCAGCATTTT,CSAPAEGNQPQHF
TRBJ2-3,TRBD2,many,TRBV4-2,TGTGCCAGCAGCCGACTAGCGGGAGAGGGAGATACGCAGTATTTT,CASSRLAGEGDTQYF
TRBJ1-1,NA,many,TRBV6-1,TGTGCCAGCAGTCTTTCGGGGCTGGAGGCTTTCTTT,CASSLSGLEAFF
TRBJ1-1,TRBD1,many,TRBV5-5,TGTGCCAGCAGCTGGGGACAGTTCACTGAAGCTTTCTTT,CASSWGQFTEAFF
TRBJ2-1,TRBD2,many,TRBV7-8,TGTGCCAGCAGCTTAGCGAATAGCGGGGGACACAATGAGCAGTTCTTC,CASSLANSGGHNEQFF
TRBJ1-6,NA,many,TRBV7-9,TGTGCCAGCAGCTTAGACAGGGTGTCACCCCTCCACTTT,CASSLDRVSPLHF
TRBJ2-1,NA,many,TRBV20-1,TGCAGTGCATGGGAGGTTTCGGCCTACAATGAGCAGTTCTTC,CSAWEVSAYNEQFF
TRBJ2-2,NA,many,TRBV12-3/TRBV12-4,TGTGCCAGCAGTCTTCTGCTCACCGGGGAGCTGTTTTTT,CASSLLLTGELFF
TRBJ2-1,NA,few,TRBV10-3,TGTGCCATCAGTGAAATCGACAAGCGAGAGCAGTTCTTC,CAISEIDKREQFF
TRBJ1-5,TRBD1,many,TRBV12-3/TRBV12-4,TGTGCCAGCAGTTTTACAGGGGGCGGTCAGCCCCAGCATTTT,CASSFTGGGQPQHF
TRBJ1-4,TRBD1,many,TRBV7-8,TGTGCCAGCAGCTGGGGGGGACAGGTGACTGAAAAACTGTTTTTT,CASSWGGQVTEKLFF
TRBJ1-2,NA,once,TRBV20-1,TGCTGCGTTAGGGGCCAGGCCCCAGGCCTGGGGCTTGTCTATGGCTACACCTTC,CCVRGQAPGLGLVYGYTF
TRBJ2-5,TRBD2,many,TRBV11-2,TGTGCCAGCAGCTTAGATGCGGGGGGCCAAGAGACCCAGTACTTC,CASSLDAGGQETQYF
TRBJ2-5,NA,many,TRBV5-1,TGTGCCAGCAGTTCCCAAGAGACCCAGTACTTC,CASSSQETQYF
TRBJ2-2,TRBD2,few,TRBV11-2,TGTGCCAGCAGCATAGCGGGGGGGCCGACCGGGGAGCTGTTTTTT,CASSIAGGPTGELFF
TRBJ2-7,TRBD2,many,TRBV20-1,TGCAGTGCTCCGGGACTAGCTTTCCACGAGCAGTACTTC,CSAPGLAFHEQYF
TRBJ1-1,NA,many,TRBV12-3/TRBV12-4,TGTGCCAGCAGTTTCCCGGGAATTCCTGAAGCTTTCTTT,CASSFPGIPEAFF
TRBJ1-6,TRBD1,many,TRBV25-1,TGTGCCAGCGGACAGGGTAATTCACCCCTCCACTTT,CASGQGNSPLHF
TRBJ2-2,TRBD2,many,TRBV24-1,TGTGCCACCAGTGATTCCGGGACTAGCGGCGCGGGCACCGGGGAGCTGTTTTTT,CATSDSGTSGAGTGELFF
TRBJ1-1,NA,many,TRBV20-1,TGCAGTGCTAGACAGCCGTCGGCGACTGAAGCTTTCTTT,CSARQPSATEAFF
TRBJ2-1,NA,many,TRBV28,TGTGCCAGCAGTCGGGTTTCCTACAATGAGCAGTTCTTC,CASSRVSYNEQFF
TRBJ1-6,TRBD1,many,TRBV20-1,TGCAGTGCCGCTGGAGCGACAGGGGGAAATTCACCCCTCCACTTT,CSAAGATGGNSPLHF
TRBJ2-5,NA,many,TRBV5-5,TGTGCCAGCAGGATGGAAGAGACCCAGTACTTC,CASRMEETQYF
TRBJ2-7,TRBD1,many,TRBV7-8,TGTGCCAGCAGCTTAGATGTGACAGGGAGTGACGAGCAGTACTTC,CASSLDVTGSDEQYF
TRBJ2-7,TRBD2,many,TRBV20-1,TGCAGTGCAAAGCGGGGGGGTCGCTCCTACGAGCAGTACTTC,CSAKRGGRSYEQYF
TRBJ2-1,NA,few,TRBV12-3/TRBV12-4,TGTGCCAGCAGTTTAACCCGGACTGCGGACGGGGAGCAGTTCTTC,CASSLTRTADGEQFF
TRBJ2-7,NA,many,TRBV5-1,TGCGCCAGCAGCTCTAGGGACACCTCCTACGAGCAGTACTTC,CASSSRDTSYEQYF
TRBJ2-7,NA,many,TRBV18,TGTGCCAGCTCACCCGGCCGTTTCGACGAGCAGTACTTC,CASSPGRFDEQYF
TRBJ1-5,NA,NA,TRBV21-1,TGTGCCAGCAGCAAACCGGGACAGGGTTTGTCTCCCCGCAATCAGCCCCAGCATTTT,CASSKPGQGLSPRNQPQHF
TRBJ2-2,NA,many,TRBV12-3/TRBV12-4,TGTGCCAGCAGTTTGAGGCCCGGGGAGCTGTTTTTT,CASSLRPGELFF
TRBJ2-3,NA,many,TRBV7-6,TGTTCCAGCAACCGAATCACAGATACGCAGTATTTT,CSSNRITDTQYF
TRBJ1-1,NA,many,TRBV11-3,TGTGCCAGCAGCTTAGAGTCAAACACTGAAGCTTTCTTT,CASSLESNTEAFF
TRBJ2-3,TRBD2,few,TRBV7-2,TGTGCCAGCAGACAATCCGGGACTAACACAGATACGCAGTATTTT,CASRQSGTNTDTQYF
TRBJ2-3,TRBD1,many,TRBV28,TGTGCCAGCAGATCAACAGGGGCTCCCACAGATACGCAGTATTTT,CASRSTGAPTDTQYF
TRBJ2-1,NA,many,TRBV29-1,TGCAGCGTTGGGTCGGGGAGCTCCTACAATGAGCAGTTCTTC,CSVGSGSSYNEQFF
TRBJ2-1,NA,many,TRBV2,TGTGCCAGCGGAGCGACAGCCTACAATGAGCAGTTCTTC,CASGATAYNEQFF
TRBJ2-7,NA,NA,TRBV7-6,TGTGCCAGCAGCCCTAACCGCTACGAGCAGTACTTC,CASSPNRYEQYF
TRBJ1-1,TRBD1,medium-sized,TRBV6-2/TRBV6-3,TGTGCCAGCAGTTTCGGGGACAGGGGGAAGAACACTGAAGCTTTCTTT,CASSFGDRGKNTEAFF
TRBJ2-2,TRBD2,many,TRBV20-1,TGCAGTGCTCCCCCCCCCGGGACTACCGCGGCCGGGGAGCTGTTTTTT,CSAPPPGTTAAGELFF
TRBJ2-7,NA,many,TRBV5-1,TGCGCCAGCAGCTTGGCCTCCGGGACCGCAAGTTACGAGCAGTACTTC,CASSLASGTASYEQYF
TRBJ1-1,NA,many,TRBV6-1,TGTGCCAGCAACCTACAGGGATTGGGCACTGAAGCTTTCTTT,CASNLQGLGTEAFF
TRBJ2-7,TRBD2,many,TRBV7-9,TGTGCCAGCAGCTTAGGCCTAGCGGGGTTCTACGAGCAGTACTTC,CASSLGLAGFYEQYF